This passage covers 19 T cell receptor beta chains from one sample sequenced in a study of shared clonotypes between healthy human individuals. The protocol was immunoSEQ multiplex PCR, while the TCRdb copy is restricted to in-frame clones and leaves out a portion. The profile shows over 1.5 million clones, 95% to 99% of them singletons. Sequencing was performed on naive CD4+ T cells sorted from blood. Noted subset: CD45RA+ positively selected. The receptors were sampled from a young man in good health.

The chain joins TRBV27 to TRBJ2-3; TRBD2 matches 9 bases. In germline, CDR1 is MNHEY, CDR2 SMNVEV (reference sequence). The V segment lost 3 bases and the J segment 7 bases; nucleotides outside the gene matches: 5. This CDR3 has 14 amino acids. CDR3 nucleotides: TGTGCCAGCAGTTTGCGGGAGGGCTTTAATACGCAGTATTTT. It specifies CASSLREGFNTQYF.

A single count supports this clone. The chain joins TRBV7-9 to TRBJ2-7; a possible D gene is TRBD1 (5 bases). The CDR3 is 13 amino acids. Germline V gene sequence: CDR1 SEHNR, CDR2 FQNEAQ (reference sequence). The V gene lost 0 bases and the J gene lost 6 bases, with 9 bases spanning the gap. Written as DNA, the CDR3 is TGTGCCAGCAGCTTAGCAGGGGTCATCGAGCAGTACTTC. It specifies CASSLAGVIEQYF.

The V call is TRBV11-3, the J call TRBJ2-5, with 8 bases matching TRBD1. There are 17 residues in the CDR3. V was pared by 1 base and J by 5 bases, with 12 bases of the junction left unmatched. The V gene's germline CDR1 is SGHNT and CDR2 YENEEA. The CDR3 DNA reads TGTGCCAGCAGCTTAGGCTCTTCGGGACAGGCGAGTGAGACCCAGTACTTC. Its translation is CASSLGSSGQASETQYF.

J is TRBJ1-5 and V is TRBV28, with D uncertain. V was trimmed by 2 bases and J by 4 bases, leaving 9 bases between them. Germline values: CDR1 MDHEN, CDR2 SYDVKM. The CDR3 is 14 amino acids. DNA of the CDR3: TGTGCCAGCAGTTTACTCGGGAAGAATCAGCCCCAGCATTTT. Its protein product is CASSLLGKNQPQHF.

This chain joins TRBV9 and TRBJ2-3; 7 bases match TRBD2. CDR3 length equals 17 residues. Per the germline V gene, CDR1 is SGDLS and CDR2 is YYNGEE. Trimming took 2 bases from V and 2 from J; bases not matched to a gene: 11. The CDR3 nucleotides read TGTGCCAGCAGCGTCGGGGGAGGGGCCTCTATCACAGATACGCAGTATTTT. Residues: CASSVGGGASITDTQYF.

V and J are TRBV25-1 and TRBJ2-1; 9 bases agree with TRBD2. V shed 5 bases, J shed 4 bases, and the junction held 12 bases outside the gene matches. Germline V gene sequence: CDR1 MGHDK, CDR2 SYGVNS. The CDR3 covers 17 residues. CDR3 coding DNA: TGTGCCAGCAGTCCCCTCCGAACTAGCGGGCCATACAATGAGCAGTTCTTC. This encodes CASSPLRTSGPYNEQFF.

The chain links TRBV5-3 to TRBJ2-5, with D possibly being TRBD2 (6 bases). TRBV5-3 is sorted into the ORF group, with uncertain function. V shed 4 bases and J shed 2 bases, with 12 bases lying between them. The CDR3 consists of 14 residues. The CDR3 protein is CARSPGLPQETQYF. CDR3 nucleotides: TGTGCCAGAAGCCCCGGACTACCGCAAGAGACCCAGTACTTC.

The CDR3: CASSQGVGEGPADTQYF. CDR3 coding DNA: TGCGCCAGCAGCCAAGGAGTGGGGGAGGGCCCGGCAGATACGCAGTATTTT. The chain links TRBV4-3 to TRBJ2-3, with TRBD2 matching over 7 bases. This CDR3 spans 17 amino acids. CDR1 is LGHNA, CDR2 YSLEER, per germline. Losses at the gene ends were 1 base for V and 4 bases for J; bases not matched to a gene: 11.

The rearrangement uses TRBV6-5 and TRBJ2-7; D is ambiguous. Germline assignment: CDR1 MNHEY and CDR2 SVGAGI. The CDR3 sequence is 13 residues long. The V end was cut by 4 bases, the J end by 1 base, with 8 bases between. CDR3 amino acids: CASSSRISYEQYF. In DNA form, the CDR3 reads TGTGCCAGCAGTTCGAGAATATCCTACGAGCAGTACTTC.

V and J are TRBV11-2 and TRBJ2-2; TRBD2 matches at 13 bases. V lost 1 base, J lost 7 bases, and 0 bases stayed unmatched. The CDR3 has 15 residues. CDR1 and CDR2 from the germline V gene are SGHAT and FQNNGV. CDR3 sequence: CASSLGLAGGGELFF. CDR3 in DNA: TGTGCCAGCAGCTTAGGACTAGCGGGAGGCGGGGAGCTGTTTTTT. The full variable domain, with the rest looked up from reference TRBV11-2 and TRBJ2-2, is EAGVAQSPRYKIIEKRQSVAFWCNPISGHATLYWYQQILGQGPKLLIQFQNNGVVDDSQLPKDRFSAERLKGVDSTLKIQPAKLEDSAVYLCASSLGLAGGGELFFGEGSRLTVL.

The gene calls are TRBV10-2 and TRBJ2-7; 15 bases match TRBD2. CDR1 and CDR2 from the germline V gene are WSHSY and SAAADI. CDR3 size: 19 residues. Trimming cost V 5 bases and J 0 bases; bases outside gene matches: 11. The CDR3 sequence: CASSRIGLAGGSSSYEQYF. CDR3 nucleotides: TGCGCCAGCAGTCGAATCGGACTAGCGGGAGGGTCGAGCTCCTACGAGCAGTACTTC.

This rearrangement joins TRBV5-1 to TRBJ2-3; 10 bases align to TRBD1. The V and J ends lost 3 bases and 5 bases, in that order; junction bases with no gene match: 9. Germline V CDR1 and CDR2: SGHRS, YFSETQ. The CDR3 is 16 residues long. The CDR3: CASSWSGRTGGDTQYF. The CDR3 region has the DNA TGCGCCAGCAGCTGGTCGGGGAGGACAGGGGGAGATACGCAGTATTTT.

V gene TRBV25-1 combines with J gene TRBJ2-3; 7 positions match TRBD1. Trimming cost V 8 bases and J 1 base; bases outside gene matches: 15. Looked up from germline, CDR1 is MGHDK and CDR2 is SYGVNS. This CDR3 has 17 residues. The CDR3: CASRPKGQRGRTDTQYF. The CDR3 nucleotides are TGTGCCAGCCGACCCAAGGGACAGCGAGGCCGCACAGATACGCAGTATTTT.

This clone was seen just once. Here the CDR3 reads CASSPSGRASYNEQFF. The CDR3 DNA sequence: TGCGCCAGCAGCCCTAGCGGGAGGGCCTCCTACAATGAGCAGTTCTTC. This rearrangement joins TRBV5-1 to TRBJ2-1; 12 positions agree with TRBD2. The germline gives CDR1 SGHRS, CDR2 YFSETQ. The CDR3 is made up of 16 amino acids. V was pared by 4 bases and J by 0 bases, with 2 bases of the junction left unmatched.

The chain carries TRBV2 and TRBJ1-5, with 9 nucleotides matching TRBD1. With V trimmed by 5 bases and J by 2 bases, 7 bases remained unmatched. This CDR3 region has 16 residues. CDR1 and CDR2 (germline): SNHLY, FYNNEI. CDR3 loop: CASSKTGQGGNQPQHF. The CDR3 bases are TGTGCCAGCAGTAAAACGGGACAGGGCGGCAATCAGCCCCAGCATTTT.

This chain links TRBV7-2 with TRBJ2-7; tentative D call: TRBD1 (5 bases). Germline V gene sequence: CDR1 SGHTA, CDR2 FQGNSA. This CDR3 comprises 14 residues. V was pared by 3 bases and J by 5 bases, with 14 bases between. The CDR3 spells CASSFARVVDEQYF. For the CDR3, the DNA is TGTGCCAGCAGCTTCGCCAGGGTGGTGGACGAGCAGTACTTC.

The V and J genes are TRBV2 and TRBJ2-1, with 12 bases aligning to TRBD2. This CDR3 has 18 residues. The V gene's germline CDR1 is SNHLY and CDR2 FYNNEI. Trimming at V came to 4 bases and at J to 0 bases, leaving 7 bases not matched to a gene. The CDR3 sequence is CASSGGLAGFPSYNEQFF. The CDR3 DNA reads TGTGCCAGCAGTGGGGGACTAGCGGGTTTCCCCTCCTACAATGAGCAGTTCTTC.

The rearrangement uses TRBV23-1 and TRBJ2-7; D is perhaps TRBD1 or TRBD2 (5 bases each). TRBV23-1 belongs to the ORF category, with a function that is uncertain. This CDR3 contains 17 residues. V was cut by 2 bases and J by 3 bases, with 20 bases left in between. As DNA, the CDR3 is TGCGCCAGCAGTCAAAAAGGCAGGGTTAAAGCGGTCTACGAGCAGTACTTC. The encoded protein is CASSQKGRVKAVYEQYF.

Concerning this clone itself: The same CDR3 arises from other DNA sequences in this sample as well. The J gene is TRBJ1-1, the V gene TRBV18, with TRBD1 matching 7 bases. The CDR3 length is 14 residues. The V gene end was trimmed by 1 base and the J gene end by 5 bases; junction bases not matched to a gene: 4. Germline V CDR1 and CDR2: KGHSH, LQKENI. The CDR3 is CASSPRQGGTEAFF. CDR3 bases: TGTGCCAGCTCACCACGCCAGGGGGGAACTGAAGCTTTCTTT.